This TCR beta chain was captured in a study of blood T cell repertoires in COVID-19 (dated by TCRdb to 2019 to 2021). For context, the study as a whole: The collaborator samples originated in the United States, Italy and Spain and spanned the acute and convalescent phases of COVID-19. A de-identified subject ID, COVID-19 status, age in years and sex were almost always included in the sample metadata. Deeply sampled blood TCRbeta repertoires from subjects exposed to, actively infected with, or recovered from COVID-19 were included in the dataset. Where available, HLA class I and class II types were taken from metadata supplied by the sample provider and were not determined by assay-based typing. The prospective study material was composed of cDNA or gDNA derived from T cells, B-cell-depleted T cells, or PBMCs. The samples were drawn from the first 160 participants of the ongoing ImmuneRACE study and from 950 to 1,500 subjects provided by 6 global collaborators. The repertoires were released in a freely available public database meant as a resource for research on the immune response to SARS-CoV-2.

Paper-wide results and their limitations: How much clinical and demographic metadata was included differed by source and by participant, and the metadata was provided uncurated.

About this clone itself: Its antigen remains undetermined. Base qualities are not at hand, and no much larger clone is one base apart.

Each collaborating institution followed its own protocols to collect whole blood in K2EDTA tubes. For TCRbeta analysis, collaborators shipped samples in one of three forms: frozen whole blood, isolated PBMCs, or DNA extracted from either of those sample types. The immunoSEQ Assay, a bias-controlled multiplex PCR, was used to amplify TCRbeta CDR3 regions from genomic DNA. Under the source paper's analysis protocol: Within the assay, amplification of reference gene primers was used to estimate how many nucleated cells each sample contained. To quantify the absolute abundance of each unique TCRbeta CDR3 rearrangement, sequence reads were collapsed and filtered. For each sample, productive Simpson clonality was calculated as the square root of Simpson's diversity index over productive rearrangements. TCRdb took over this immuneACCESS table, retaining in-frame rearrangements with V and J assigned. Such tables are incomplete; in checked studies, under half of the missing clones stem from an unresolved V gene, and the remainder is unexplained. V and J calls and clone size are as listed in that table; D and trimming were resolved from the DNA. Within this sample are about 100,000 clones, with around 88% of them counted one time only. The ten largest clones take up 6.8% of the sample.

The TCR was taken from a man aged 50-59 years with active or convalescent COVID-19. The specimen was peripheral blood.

CDR3 protein: CASGQTGGSYNEQFF. The DNA reads as follows: TGTGCCAGCGGGCAGACAGGGGGGTCTTACAATGAGCAGTTCTTC. The chain is assembled from TRBV6-6 and TRBJ2-1, and 9 junction bases match TRBD1. From the cysteine through the phenylalanine, the CDR3 covers 15 amino acids. The kept DNA is CDR3 alone, 45 bases in frame from the first base. From V the trimming removes 8 bases and from J it removes 4 bases, while the gene matches leave 9 bases of the junction unaccounted for. The germline V gene (reference sequence) sets CDR1 to MNHNY and CDR2 to SVGAGI.